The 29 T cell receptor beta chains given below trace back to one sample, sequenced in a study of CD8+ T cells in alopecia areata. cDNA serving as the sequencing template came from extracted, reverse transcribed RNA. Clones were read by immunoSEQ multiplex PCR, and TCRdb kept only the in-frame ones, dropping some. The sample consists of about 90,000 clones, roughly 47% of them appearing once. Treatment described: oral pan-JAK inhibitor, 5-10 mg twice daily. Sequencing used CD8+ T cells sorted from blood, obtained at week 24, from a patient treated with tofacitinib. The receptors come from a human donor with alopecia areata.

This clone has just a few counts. CDR3 loop: CASSTLLAGSYEQYF. DNA for the CDR3: TGTGCCAGCAGTACATTACTAGCGGGGTCCTACGAGCAGTACTTC. V usage is TRBV6-1 and J usage is TRBJ2-7, with 10 positions matching TRBD2. CDR1 is MNHNS and CDR2 is SASEGT in the germline V gene. The CDR3 contains 15 residues. The junction had 5 bases not matched to a gene; V was cut back by 5 bases and J by 1 base.

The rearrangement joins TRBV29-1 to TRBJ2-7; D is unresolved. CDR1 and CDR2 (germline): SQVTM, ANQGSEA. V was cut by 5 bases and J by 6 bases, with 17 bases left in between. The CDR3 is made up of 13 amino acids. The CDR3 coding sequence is TGCAGCGTTCGGCCCTCCCCTCCGGGCGAGCAGTACTTC. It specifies CSVRPSPPGEQYF.

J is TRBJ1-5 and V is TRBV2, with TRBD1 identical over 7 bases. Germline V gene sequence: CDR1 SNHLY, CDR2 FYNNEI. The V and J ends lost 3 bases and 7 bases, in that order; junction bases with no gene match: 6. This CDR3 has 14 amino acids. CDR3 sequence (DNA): TGTGCCAGCAGTGAGGACAGGTTGGAGCAGCCCCAGCATTTT. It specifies CASSEDRLEQPQHF.

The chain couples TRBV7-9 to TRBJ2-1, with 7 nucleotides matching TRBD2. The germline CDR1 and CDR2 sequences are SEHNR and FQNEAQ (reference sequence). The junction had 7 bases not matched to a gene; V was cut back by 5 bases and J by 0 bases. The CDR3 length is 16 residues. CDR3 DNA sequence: TGTGCCAGCAGCGGGAGGGCTAGCGACTCCTACAATGAGCAGTTCTTC. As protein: CASSGRASDSYNEQFF.

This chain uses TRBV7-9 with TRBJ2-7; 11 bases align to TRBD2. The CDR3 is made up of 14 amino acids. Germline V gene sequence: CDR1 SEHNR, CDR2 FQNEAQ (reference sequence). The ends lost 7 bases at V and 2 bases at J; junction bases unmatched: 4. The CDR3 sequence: CASTGTSGPYEQYF. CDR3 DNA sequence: TGTGCCAGCACCGGGACTAGCGGTCCCTACGAGCAGTACTTC.

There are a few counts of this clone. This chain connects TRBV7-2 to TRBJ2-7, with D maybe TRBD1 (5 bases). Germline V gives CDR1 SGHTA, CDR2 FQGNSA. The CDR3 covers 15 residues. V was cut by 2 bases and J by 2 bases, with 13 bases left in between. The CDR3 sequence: CASSLWQGPTYEQYF. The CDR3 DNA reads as TGTGCCAGCAGCTTATGGCAGGGCCCTACCTACGAGCAGTACTTC.

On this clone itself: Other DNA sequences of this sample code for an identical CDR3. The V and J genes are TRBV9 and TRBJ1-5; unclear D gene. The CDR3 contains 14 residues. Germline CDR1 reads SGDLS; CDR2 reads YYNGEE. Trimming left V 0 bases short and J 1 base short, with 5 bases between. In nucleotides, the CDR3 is TGTGCCAGCAGCGTAGGTGGGAGCAATCAGCCCCAGCATTTT. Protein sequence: CASSVGGSNQPQHF.

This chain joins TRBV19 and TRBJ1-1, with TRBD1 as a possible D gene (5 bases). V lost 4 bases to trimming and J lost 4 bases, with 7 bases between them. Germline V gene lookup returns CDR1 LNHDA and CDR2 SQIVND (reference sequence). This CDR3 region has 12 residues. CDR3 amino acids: CASSRGGTEAFF. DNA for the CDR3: TGTGCCAGTAGTAGGGGGGGCACTGAAGCTTTCTTT.

CDR3 region: CASSMALTHSGGNEQYF. CDR3 nucleotides: TGTGCCAGTAGTATGGCCCTTACTCATTCAGGGGGCAACGAGCAGTACTTC. The V and J genes are TRBV19 and TRBJ2-7; 8 positions match TRBD1. CDR1 LNHDA and CDR2 SQIVND come from the germline V gene (reference sequence). Trimming at V came to 3 bases and at J to 5 bases, leaving 15 bases not matched to a gene. The CDR3 covers 17 residues.

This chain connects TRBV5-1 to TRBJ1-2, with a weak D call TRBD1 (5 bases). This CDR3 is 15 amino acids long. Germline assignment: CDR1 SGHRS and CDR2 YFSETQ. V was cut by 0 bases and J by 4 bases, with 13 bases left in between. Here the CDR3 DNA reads TGCGCCAGCAGCTTGGCCAGCGGGGGGACCTATGGCTACACCTTC. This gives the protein CASSLASGGTYGYTF.

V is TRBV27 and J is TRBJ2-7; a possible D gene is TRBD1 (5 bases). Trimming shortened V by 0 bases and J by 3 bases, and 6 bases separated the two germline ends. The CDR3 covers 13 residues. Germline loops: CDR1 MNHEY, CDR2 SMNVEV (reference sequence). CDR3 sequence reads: CASSLSRGYEQYF. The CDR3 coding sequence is TGTGCCAGCAGTTTATCTAGGGGCTACGAGCAGTACTTC.

The CDR3 nucleotides are TGCAGCGTTGGCCTAGCGGGACTCTACGAGCAGTACTTC. Amino acid sequence: CSVGLAGLYEQYF. The V and J genes are TRBV29-1 and TRBJ2-5; 9 nucleotides align to TRBD2. Judging by the DNA end, TRBJ2-7 fits better; the J call may be wrong. This CDR3 is built from 13 residues. Germline-derived CDR1 and CDR2 are SQVTM and ANQGSEA.

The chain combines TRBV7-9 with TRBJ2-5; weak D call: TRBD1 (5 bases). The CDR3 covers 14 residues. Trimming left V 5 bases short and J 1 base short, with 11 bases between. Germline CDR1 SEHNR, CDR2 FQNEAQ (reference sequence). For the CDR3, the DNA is TGTGCCAGCAGCAACCGACAGTTCCAAGAGACCCAGTACTTC. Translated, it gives CASSNRQFQETQYF.

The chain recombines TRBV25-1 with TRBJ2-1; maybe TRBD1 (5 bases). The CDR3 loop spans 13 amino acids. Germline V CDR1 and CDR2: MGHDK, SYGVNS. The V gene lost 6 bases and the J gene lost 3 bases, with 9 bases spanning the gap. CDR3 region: CASRQGFYNEQFF. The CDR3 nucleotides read TGTGCCAGCAGGCAGGGATTCTACAATGAGCAGTTCTTC. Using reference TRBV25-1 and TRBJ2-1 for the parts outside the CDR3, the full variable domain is EADIYQTPRYLVIGTGKKITLECSQTMGHDKMYWYQQDPGMELHLIHYSYGVNSTEKGDLSSESTVSRIRTEHFPLTLESARPSHTSQYLCASRQGFYNEQFFGPGTRLTVL.

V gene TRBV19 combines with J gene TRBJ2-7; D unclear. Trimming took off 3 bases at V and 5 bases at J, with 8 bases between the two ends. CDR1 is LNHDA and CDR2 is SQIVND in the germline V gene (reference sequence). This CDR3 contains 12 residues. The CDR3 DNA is TGTGCCAGTAGTATGATTAGCAACGAGCAGTACTTC. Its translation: CASSMISNEQYF. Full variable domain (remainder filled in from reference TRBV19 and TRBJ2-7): DGGITQSPKYLFRKEGQNVTLSCEQNLNHDAMYWYRQDPGQGLRLIYYSQIVNDFQKGDIAEGYSVSREKKESFPLTVTSAQKNPTAFYLCASSMISNEQYFGPGTRLTVT.

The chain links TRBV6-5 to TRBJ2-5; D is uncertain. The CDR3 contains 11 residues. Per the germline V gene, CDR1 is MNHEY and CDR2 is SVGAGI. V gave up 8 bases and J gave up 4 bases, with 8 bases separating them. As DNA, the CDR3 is TGTGCCAGCGGTTCAGGAGAGACCCAGTACTTC. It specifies CASGSGETQYF.

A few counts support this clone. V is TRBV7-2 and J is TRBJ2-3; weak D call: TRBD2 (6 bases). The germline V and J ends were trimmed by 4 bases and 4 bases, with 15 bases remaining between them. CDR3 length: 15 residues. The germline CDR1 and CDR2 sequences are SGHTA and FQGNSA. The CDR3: CASSSGLFTADTQYF. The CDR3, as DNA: TGTGCCAGCAGCTCGGGACTTTTTACAGCAGATACGCAGTATTTT.

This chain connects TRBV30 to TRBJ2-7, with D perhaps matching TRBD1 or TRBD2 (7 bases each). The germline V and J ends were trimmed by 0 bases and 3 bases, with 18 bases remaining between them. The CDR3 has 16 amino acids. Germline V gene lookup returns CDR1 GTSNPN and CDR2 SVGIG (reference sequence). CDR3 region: CAWSVAGGGSLYEQYF. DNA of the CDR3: TGTGCCTGGAGTGTTGCAGGGGGGGGTAGCCTCTACGAGCAGTACTTC.

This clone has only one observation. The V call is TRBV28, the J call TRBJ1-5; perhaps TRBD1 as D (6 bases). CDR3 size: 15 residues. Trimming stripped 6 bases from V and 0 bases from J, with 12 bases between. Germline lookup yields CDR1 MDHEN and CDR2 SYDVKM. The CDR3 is CASRSTGYSNQPQHF. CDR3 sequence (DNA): TGTGCCAGCAGATCGACAGGTTATAGCAATCAGCCCCAGCATTTT.

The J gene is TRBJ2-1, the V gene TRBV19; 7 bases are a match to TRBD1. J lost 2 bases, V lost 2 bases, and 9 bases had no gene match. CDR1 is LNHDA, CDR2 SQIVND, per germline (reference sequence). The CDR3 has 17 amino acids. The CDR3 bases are TGTGCCAGTAGTATACCCCGTGGACAGGTCGCCTACAATGAGCAGTTCTTC. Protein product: CASSIPRGQVAYNEQFF.

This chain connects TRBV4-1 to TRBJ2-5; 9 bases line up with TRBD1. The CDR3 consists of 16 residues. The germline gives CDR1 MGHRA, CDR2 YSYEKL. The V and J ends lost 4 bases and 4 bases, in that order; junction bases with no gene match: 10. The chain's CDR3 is CASSRPGTGSGETQYF. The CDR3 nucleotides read TGCGCCAGCAGCCGTCCCGGGACAGGGTCCGGAGAGACCCAGTACTTC.

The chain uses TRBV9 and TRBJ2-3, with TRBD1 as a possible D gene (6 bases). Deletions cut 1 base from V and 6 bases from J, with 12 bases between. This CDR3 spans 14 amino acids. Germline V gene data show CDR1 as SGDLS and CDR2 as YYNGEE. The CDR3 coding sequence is TGTGCCAGCAGCGTATCAGGGGCGCATGATACGCAGTATTTT. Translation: CASSVSGAHDTQYF.

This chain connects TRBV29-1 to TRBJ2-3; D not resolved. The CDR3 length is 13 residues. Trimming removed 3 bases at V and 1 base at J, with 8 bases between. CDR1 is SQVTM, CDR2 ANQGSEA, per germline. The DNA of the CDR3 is TGCAGCGTTGAGTTCGGGCGCACAGATACGCAGTATTTT. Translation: CSVEFGRTDTQYF.

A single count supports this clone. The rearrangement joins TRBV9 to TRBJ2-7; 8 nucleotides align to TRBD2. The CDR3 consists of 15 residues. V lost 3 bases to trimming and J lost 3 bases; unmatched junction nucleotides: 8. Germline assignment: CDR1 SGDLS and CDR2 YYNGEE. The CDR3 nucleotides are TGTGCCAGCAGCGCCGGGGGGGACACGTACTACGAGCAGTACTTC. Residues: CASSAGGDTYYEQYF. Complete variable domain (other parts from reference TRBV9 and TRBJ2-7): DSGVTQTPKHLITATGQRVTLRCSPRSGDLSVYWYQQSLDQGLQFLIQYYNGEERAKGNILERFSAQQFPDLHSELNLSSLELGDSALYFCASSAGGDTYYEQYFGPGTRLTVT.

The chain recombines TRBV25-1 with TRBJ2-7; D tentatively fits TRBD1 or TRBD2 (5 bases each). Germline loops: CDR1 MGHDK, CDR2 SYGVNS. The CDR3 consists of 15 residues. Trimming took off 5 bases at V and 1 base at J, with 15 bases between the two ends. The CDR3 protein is CASSRPGQGSYEQYF. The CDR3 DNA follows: TGTGCCAGCAGTCGCCCGGGGCAGGGATCCTACGAGCAGTACTTC.

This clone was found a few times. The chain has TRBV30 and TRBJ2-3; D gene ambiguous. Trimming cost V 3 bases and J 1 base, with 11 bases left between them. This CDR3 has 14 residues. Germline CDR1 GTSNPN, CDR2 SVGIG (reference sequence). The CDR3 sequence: CAWSSRRRTDTQYF. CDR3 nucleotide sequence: TGTGCCTGGAGCAGCAGGCGGCGCACAGATACGCAGTATTTT.

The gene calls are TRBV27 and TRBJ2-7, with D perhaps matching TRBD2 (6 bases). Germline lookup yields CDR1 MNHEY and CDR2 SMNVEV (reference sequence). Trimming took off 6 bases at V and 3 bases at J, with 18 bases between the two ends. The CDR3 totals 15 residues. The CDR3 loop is CASSPRGIQGYEQYF. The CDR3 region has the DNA TGTGCCAGCAGCCCTCGGGGGATCCAGGGCTACGAGCAGTACTTC.

The CDR3 protein is CASSLEDSGRDEQYF. CDR3 coding DNA: TGCGCCAGCAGCTTGGAAGATAGCGGGAGGGACGAGCAGTACTTC. The chain joins TRBV5-1 to TRBJ2-7; 11 nucleotides match TRBD2. The length of the CDR3 is 15 residues. Germline V gene lookup returns CDR1 SGHRS and CDR2 YFSETQ. Trimming took 0 bases from V and 5 from J; bases not matched to a gene: 4.

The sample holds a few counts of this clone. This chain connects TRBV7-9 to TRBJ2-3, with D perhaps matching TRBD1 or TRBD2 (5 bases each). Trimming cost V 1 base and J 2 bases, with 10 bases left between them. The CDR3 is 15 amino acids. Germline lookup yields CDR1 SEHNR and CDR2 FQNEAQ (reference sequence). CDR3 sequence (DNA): TGTGCCAGCAGCTTAGGAGAGGGGATCACAGATACGCAGTATTTT. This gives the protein CASSLGEGITDTQYF. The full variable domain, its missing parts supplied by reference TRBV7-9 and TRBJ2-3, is DTGVSQNPRHKITKRGQNVTFRCDPISEHNRLYWYRQTLGQGPEFLTYFQNEAQLEKSRLLSDRFSAERPKGSFSTLEIQRTEQGDSAMYLCASSLGEGITDTQYFGPGTRLTVL.